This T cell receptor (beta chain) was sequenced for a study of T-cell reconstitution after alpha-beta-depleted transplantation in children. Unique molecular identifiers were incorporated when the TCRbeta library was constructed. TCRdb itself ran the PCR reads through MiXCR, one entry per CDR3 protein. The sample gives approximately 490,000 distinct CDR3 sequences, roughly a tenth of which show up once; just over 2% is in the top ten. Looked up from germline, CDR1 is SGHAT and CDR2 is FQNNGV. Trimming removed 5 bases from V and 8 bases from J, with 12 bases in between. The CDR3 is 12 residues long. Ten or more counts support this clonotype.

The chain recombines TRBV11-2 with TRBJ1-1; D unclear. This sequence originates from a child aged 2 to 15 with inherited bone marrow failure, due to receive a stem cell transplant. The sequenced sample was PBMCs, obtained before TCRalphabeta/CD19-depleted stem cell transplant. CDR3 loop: CASSPLEHEAFF. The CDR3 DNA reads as TGTGCCAGCAGCCCACTCGAGCACGAAGCTTTCTTT. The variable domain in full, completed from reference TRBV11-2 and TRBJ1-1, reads EAGVAQSPRYKIIEKRQSVAFWCNPISGHATLYWYQQILGQGPKLLIQFQNNGVVDDSQLPKDRFSAERLKGVDSTLKIQPAKLEDSAVYLCASSPLEHEAFFGQGTRLTVV.